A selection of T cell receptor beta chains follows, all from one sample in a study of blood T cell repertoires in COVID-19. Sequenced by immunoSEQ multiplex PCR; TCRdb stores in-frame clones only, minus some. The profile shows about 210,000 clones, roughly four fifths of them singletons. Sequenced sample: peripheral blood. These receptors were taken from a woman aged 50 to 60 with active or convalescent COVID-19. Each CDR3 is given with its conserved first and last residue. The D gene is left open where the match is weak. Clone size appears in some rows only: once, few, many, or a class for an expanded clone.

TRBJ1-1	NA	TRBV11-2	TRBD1	CASSPGQGGYTEAFF	TGTGCCAGCAGCCCGGGACAGGGGGGATACACTGAAGCTTTCTTT
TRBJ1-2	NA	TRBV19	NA	CASSPLRGWSVDGYTF	TGTGCCAGTAGTCCCCTGCGGGGTTGGTCTGTTGATGGCTACACCTTC
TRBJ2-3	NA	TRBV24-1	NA	CATSAWSERKDTQYF	TGTGCCACCAGTGCCTGGTCGGAGAGGAAAGATACGCAGTATTTT
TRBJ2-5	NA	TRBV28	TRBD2	CASSSPSRGGRGAQYF	TGTGCCAGCAGTTCCCCTTCGCGGGGGGGACGTGGGGCCCAGTACTTC
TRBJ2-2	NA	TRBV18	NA	CASSLTGPGDTGELFF	TGTGCCAGCTCACTGACGGGGCCAGGGGACACCGGGGAGCTGTTTTTT
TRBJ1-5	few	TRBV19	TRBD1	CASSIPTRGTIQPQHF	TGTGCCAGTAGTATCCCAACCAGGGGGACGATCCAGCCCCAGCATTTT
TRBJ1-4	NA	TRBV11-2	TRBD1	CASSSSFQGEELFF	TGTGCCAGCAGCTCCTCTTTCCAGGGGGAGGAACTGTTTTTT
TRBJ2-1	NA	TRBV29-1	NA	CSVESGGEQFF	TGCAGCGTTGAATCAGGCGGGGAGCAGTTCTTC
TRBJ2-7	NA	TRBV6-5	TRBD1	CASRGGQGATYEQYF	TGTGCCAGCAGGGGAGGACAGGGGGCGACTTACGAGCAGTACTTC
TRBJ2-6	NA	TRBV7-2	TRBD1	CASSLVGRGSGANVLTF	TGTGCCAGCAGCTTAGTCGGCAGGGGGTCTGGGGCCAACGTCCTGACTTTC
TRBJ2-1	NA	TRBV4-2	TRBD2	CASSQEAGGTYNEQFF	TGTGCCAGCAGCCAAGAGGCGGGGGGTACCTACAATGAGCAGTTCTTC
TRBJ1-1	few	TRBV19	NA	CASSTRVNTEAFF	TGTGCCAGTAGTACACGGGTGAACACTGAAGCTTTCTTT
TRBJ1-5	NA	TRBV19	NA	CASKAADQPQHF	TGTGCCAGTAAGGCTGCGGATCAGCCCCAGCATTTT
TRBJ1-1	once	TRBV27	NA	CASSLHPPAENEAFF	TGTGCCAGCAGTCTCCACCCTCCAGCGGAGAATGAAGCTTTCTTT
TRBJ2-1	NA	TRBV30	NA	CAWSSALALSSYNEQFF	TGTGCCTGGAGTTCCGCCCTAGCGCTAAGCTCCTACAATGAGCAGTTCTTC
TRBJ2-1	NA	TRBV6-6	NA	CASSYTGGSYNEQFF	TGTGCCAGCAGTTACACCGGGGGCTCCTACAATGAGCAGTTCTTC